Listed here is a single T cell receptor (beta chain). Participants' own reports of clinical history determined their cohort assignment. Either two negative PCRs, clearance, or symptom resolution qualified Cohort 3 donors as recovered. The sample originates from a study of blood T cell repertoires in COVID-19. In the study overall: Samples came from the United States, Italy and Spain, spanning acute and convalescent COVID-19.

The CDR3 is made up of 16 amino acids. Per the germline V gene, CDR1 is MDHEN and CDR2 is SYDVKM. J was trimmed by 9 bases and V by 6 bases; bases with no gene match: 15. Per the original data handling: Reference gene primer amplification in the assay estimated nucleated cell counts. Assay used: immunoSEQ multiplex PCR; TCRdb lists only in-frame clones, some missing. V and J calls and clone size are as listed in that table; D and trimming were resolved from the DNA. This sample has roughly 250,000 clones, with 85% to 90% found just once. The chain combines TRBV28 with TRBJ1-3, with 9 positions matching TRBD1. This clonotype was sampled from a woman younger than 30 who had recovered from COVID-19. Sequencing input: PBMCs or T cells enriched from blood (not recorded which). As DNA, the CDR3 is TGTGCCAGCAGCTCTCCCGGACAGGGGACATCGGGCACCATATATTTT. It encodes CASSSPGQGTSGTIYF.